This entry describes one TCR beta chain. The clone's antigen remains unknown. No much larger clone exists at a distance of one base, and base qualities are not known. The sample originates from a study of blood T cells in healthy people across ages (dated by TCRdb to about 2015). At the level of the whole study: In model experiments, roughly one uniquely barcoded TCR beta cDNA molecule per two T cells was captured by template switching. Using deep sequencing normalized with unique cDNA molecular identifiers, the study measured how TCR beta repertoire diversity changes with age. Four age groups were formed from the donors: young (average approximately 16 years), middle-aged (less than 40), aged (about 62) and long-lived (around 82). To avoid experimental bias, donors of different ages were spread randomly across the sequencing lanes. Using the same blood draw, the study looked at two additional independent replicas of 1 million unique cDNA reads for two donors, one aged 18 to 29 and the other aged 80 or older. Broader findings and caveats from the paper: The CMV infection status of donors was not known, potentially confounding age-related changes in expanded clonotypes. There was a strong correlation between observed TCR beta diversity and the percentage of naive T cells measured by flow cytometry. Because profiling used bulk unsorted PBMCs, naive and antigen-experienced compartments could not be compared conclusively. Total diversity estimates from one million sequenced T cells were considered lower bounds and underestimates. Compared with the aged group, the long-lived group had more naive CD4+ T cells, fewer expanded clones and increased TCR diversity, a pattern suggesting age selection. Observed TCR beta diversity per million T cells fell roughly linearly with age, and a significant reduction was already apparent by age about 36.

Libraries were made using 5' RACE. Sequencing was performed on an Illumina HiSeq 2500. A second PCR of about 6 to 11 cycles was performed with a sample-barcoded 5' primer and a J-beta primer mix. A unique molecular identifier was introduced onto each TCR beta cDNA molecule by a template-switch 5' adaptor carrying 12 random nucleotides. Each sample yielded at least 3 million CDR3-containing paired-end reads. All of the RNA was converted into first-strand cDNA using the Mint cDNA synthesis kit, with a TRBC-specific oligonucleotide serving as the primer. Following uracil-DNA glycosylase treatment, a first 18-cycle PCR with universal primers M1SS and BC2_uni_R was performed on all cDNA. As for how the authors treated the data: Normalization of each sample was performed by random selection of 1 million high-quality reads, each carrying a distinct molecular identifier. Instead of being binned into consensus sequences, reads that shared molecular identifiers were thrown out. CDR3 identification, clonotype clustering and error correction used MiTCR with a Q25 quality threshold and the strictest error-elimination algorithm. A nonparametric unseen species model using Euler transformation provided a lower-bound estimate of total TCR beta diversity. TCRdb trimmed public reads at Q25 via fastp, called clones via MiXCR and kept in-frame beta chains. Each entry merges the rows of one CDR3 protein and shows their most common DNA and genes. None of the V and J calls come from the authors' own analysis; TCRdb made them. This sample comprises around 1,100,000 distinct CDR3 sequences, around two fifths of them detected only once. About 12% of the sample comes from the top ten.

The donors were roughly 39 Caucasian individuals from Russia, aged roughly 6 to 100 years, who were systemically healthy. Approximately 10 milliliters of peripheral blood were collected from each donor into EDTA-treated Vacutainer tubes. Ficoll-Paque density-gradient centrifugation was used to isolate PBMCs, with at least 7 million per sample. Trizol reagent was used to extract total RNA from PBMCs, with at least 5.5 micrograms per sample. The percentages of naive CD45RAhigh/CD27high T cells were determined by flow cytometry on a PBMC aliquot from every donor. Including cysteine and phenylalanine, the CDR3 has 15 amino acids. The sequence is cut down to CDR3 DNA, 45 bases in frame from base 1. V is clipped by 0 bases and J by 3 bases, and the sequence between their germline boundaries is 12 bases long. The germline V gene gives CDR1 as SGHVS and CDR2 as FNYEAQ.

Sequencing was carried out using blood. The receptor's source is a man aged 18 to 29 in good health. The chain uses TRBV7-6 and TRBJ2-7; the D gene lacks a confident call. The encoded CDR3 is CASSLAVGNGYEQYF. The base sequence is TGTGCCAGCAGCTTAGCAGTAGGTAACGGCTACGAGCAGTACTTC.